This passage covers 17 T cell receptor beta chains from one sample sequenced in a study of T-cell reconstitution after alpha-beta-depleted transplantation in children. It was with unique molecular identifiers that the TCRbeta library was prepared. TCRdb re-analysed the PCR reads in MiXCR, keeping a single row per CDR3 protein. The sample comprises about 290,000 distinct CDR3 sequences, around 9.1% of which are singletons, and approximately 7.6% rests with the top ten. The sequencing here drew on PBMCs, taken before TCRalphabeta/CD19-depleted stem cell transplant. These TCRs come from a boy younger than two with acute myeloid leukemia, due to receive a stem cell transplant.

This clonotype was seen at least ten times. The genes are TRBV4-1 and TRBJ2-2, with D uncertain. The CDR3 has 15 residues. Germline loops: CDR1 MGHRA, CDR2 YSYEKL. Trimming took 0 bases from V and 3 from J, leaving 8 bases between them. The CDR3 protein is CASSQDQFYTGELFF. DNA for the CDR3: TGCGCCAGCAGCCAAGATCAATTCTACACCGGGGAGCTGTTTTTT.

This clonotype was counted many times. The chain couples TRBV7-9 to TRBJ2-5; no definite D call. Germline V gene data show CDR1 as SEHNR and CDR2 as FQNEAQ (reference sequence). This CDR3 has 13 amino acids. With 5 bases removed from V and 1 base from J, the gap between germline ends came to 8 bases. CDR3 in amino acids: CASSVGIQETQYF. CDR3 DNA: TGTGCCAGCAGCGTAGGTATCCAAGAGACCCAGTACTTC.

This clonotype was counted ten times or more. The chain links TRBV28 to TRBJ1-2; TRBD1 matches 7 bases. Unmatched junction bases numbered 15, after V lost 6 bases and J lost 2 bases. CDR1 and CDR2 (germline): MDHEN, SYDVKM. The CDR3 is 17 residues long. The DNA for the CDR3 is TGTGCCAGCAGCCTCGACAGGGCACGCGTGGTAAACTATGGCTACACCTTC. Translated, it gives CASSLDRARVVNYGYTF.

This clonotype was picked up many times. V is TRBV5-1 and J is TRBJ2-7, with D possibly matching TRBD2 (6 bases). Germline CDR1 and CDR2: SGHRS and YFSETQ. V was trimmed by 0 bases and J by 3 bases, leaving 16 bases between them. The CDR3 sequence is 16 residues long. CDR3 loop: CASSLGLGQGGYEQYF. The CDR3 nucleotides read TGCGCCAGCAGCTTGGGCCTCGGGCAGGGAGGCTACGAGCAGTACTTC.

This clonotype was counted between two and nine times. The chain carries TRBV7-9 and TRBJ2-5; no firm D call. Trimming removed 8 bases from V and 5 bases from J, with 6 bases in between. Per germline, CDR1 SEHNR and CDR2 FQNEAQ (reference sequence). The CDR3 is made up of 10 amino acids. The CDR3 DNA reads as TGTGCCAGCTGTGGGGAGACCCAGTACTTC. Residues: CASCGETQYF.

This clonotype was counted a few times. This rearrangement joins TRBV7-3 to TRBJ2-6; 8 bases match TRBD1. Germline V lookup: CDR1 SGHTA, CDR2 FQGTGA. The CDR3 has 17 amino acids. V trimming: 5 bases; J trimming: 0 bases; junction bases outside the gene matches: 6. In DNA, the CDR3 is TGTGCCAGCAGCCCCGGACAGGGCGTCTCTGGGGCCAACGTCCTGACTTTC. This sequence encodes CASSPGQGVSGANVLTF.

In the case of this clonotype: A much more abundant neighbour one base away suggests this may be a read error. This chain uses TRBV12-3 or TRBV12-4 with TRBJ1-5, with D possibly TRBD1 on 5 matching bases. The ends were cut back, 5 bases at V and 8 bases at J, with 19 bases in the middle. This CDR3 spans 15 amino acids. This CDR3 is CASSEYGAAFEPQHF. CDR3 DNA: TGTGCCAGCAGTGAATACGGGGCAGCCTTTGAGCCCCAGCATTTT.

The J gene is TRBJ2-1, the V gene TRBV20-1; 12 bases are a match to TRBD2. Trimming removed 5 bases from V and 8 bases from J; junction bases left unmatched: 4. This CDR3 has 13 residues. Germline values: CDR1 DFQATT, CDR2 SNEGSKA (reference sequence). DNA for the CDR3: TGCAGTGCTCCGACTAGCGGGAGACATGAGCAGTTCTTC. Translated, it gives CSAPTSGRHEQFF.

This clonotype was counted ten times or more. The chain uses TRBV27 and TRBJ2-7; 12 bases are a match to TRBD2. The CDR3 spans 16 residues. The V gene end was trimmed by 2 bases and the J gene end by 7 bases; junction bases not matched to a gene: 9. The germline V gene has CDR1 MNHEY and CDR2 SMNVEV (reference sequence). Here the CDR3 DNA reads TGTGCCAGCAGTTTAAGGACTAGCGGGGCTCGATGGGAGCAGTACTTC. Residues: CASSLRTSGARWEQYF.

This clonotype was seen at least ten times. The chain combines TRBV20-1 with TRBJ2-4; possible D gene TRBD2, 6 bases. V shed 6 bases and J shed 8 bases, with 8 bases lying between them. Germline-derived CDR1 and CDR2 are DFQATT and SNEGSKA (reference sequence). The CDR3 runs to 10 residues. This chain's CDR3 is CSARLDIQYF. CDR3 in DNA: TGCAGTGCCCGACTAGACATTCAGTACTTC.

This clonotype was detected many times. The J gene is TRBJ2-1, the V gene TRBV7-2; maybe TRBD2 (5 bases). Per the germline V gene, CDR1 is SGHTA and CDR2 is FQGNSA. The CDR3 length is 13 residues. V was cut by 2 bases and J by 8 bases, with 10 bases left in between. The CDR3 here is CASSLSLSDEQFF. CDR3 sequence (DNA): TGTGCCAGCAGCTTATCCCTTAGCGATGAGCAGTTCTTC.

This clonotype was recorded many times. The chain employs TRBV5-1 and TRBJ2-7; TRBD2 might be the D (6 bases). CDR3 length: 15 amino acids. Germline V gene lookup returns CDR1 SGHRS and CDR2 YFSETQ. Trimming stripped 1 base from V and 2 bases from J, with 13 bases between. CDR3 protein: CASSLWQGGTYEQYF. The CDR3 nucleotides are TGCGCCAGCAGCTTGTGGCAGGGAGGTACCTACGAGCAGTACTTC.

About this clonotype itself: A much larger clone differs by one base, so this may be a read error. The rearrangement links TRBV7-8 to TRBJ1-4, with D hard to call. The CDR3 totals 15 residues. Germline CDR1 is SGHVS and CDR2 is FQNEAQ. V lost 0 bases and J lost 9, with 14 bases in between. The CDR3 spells CASSLAGGGFQKLFF. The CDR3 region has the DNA TGTGCCAGCAGCTTAGCGGGAGGCGGGTTTCAAAAACTGTTTTTT.

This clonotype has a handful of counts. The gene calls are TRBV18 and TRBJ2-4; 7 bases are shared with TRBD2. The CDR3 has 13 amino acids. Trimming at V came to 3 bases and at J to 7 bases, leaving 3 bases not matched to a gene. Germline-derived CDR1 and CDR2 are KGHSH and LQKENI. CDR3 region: CASSPLGGNIQYF. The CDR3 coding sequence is TGTGCCAGCTCACCCCTCGGGGGGAACATTCAGTACTTC. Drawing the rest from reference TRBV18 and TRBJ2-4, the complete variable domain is NAGVMQNPRHLVRRRGQEARLRCSPMKGHSHVYWYRQLPEEGLKFMVYLQKENIIDESGMPKERFSAEFPKEGPSILRIQQVVRGDSAAYFCASSPLGGNIQYFGAGTRLSVL.

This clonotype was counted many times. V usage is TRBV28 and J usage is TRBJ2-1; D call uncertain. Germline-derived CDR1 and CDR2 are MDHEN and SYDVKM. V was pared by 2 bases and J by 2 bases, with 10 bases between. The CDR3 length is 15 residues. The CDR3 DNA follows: TGTGCCAGCAGTTTACGGGCTTATGCCTACAATGAGCAGTTCTTC. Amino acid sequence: CASSLRAYAYNEQFF.

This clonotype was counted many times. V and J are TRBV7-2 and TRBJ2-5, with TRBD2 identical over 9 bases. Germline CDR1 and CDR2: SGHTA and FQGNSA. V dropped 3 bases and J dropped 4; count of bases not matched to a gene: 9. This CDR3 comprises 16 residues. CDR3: CASSFLAGSSRETQYF. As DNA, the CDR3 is TGTGCCAGCAGCTTTCTAGCGGGATCCTCGAGAGAGACCCAGTACTTC.

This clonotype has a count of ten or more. CDR3 DNA: TGTGCCAGTGACTATGACAGGGAAGGCACAGATACGCAGTATTTT. As protein: CASDYDREGTDTQYF. This sequence joins TRBV24-1 and TRBJ2-3, with TRBD1 matching over 7 bases. Per germline, CDR1 KGHDR and CDR2 SFDVKD. V gave up 11 bases and J gave up 1 base; unmatched junction bases: 11. This CDR3 is 15 amino acids long.